These T cell receptor beta chains were read from a single sample in a study of control samples from healthy donors and cancer patients. TCRdb's copy holds only in-frame clones and misses some; the assay was immunoSEQ multiplex PCR. The sample consists of some 130,000 clones, about nine tenths of them appearing once. Specimen: blood. All receptors derive from a woman aged 30 to 39 in good health. Both conserved end residues are part of each CDR3. D genes are given only for firm matches. Not all rows give a size; the values are once, few, many and, for expanded clones, a class.

clone_size | j_call | d_call | v_call | cdr3_length | cdr3_nt | cdr3_aa
NA | TRBJ1-2 | TRBD1 | TRBV27 | 14 | TGTGCCAGCAGTCCGCGGACAGGTCCTTATGGCTACACCTTC | CASSPRTGPYGYTF
NA | TRBJ1-1 | NA | TRBV5-1 | 14 | TGCGCCAGCAGCCTATCTGTGGGAAACACTGAAGCTTTCTTT | CASSLSVGNTEAFF
NA | TRBJ1-2 | NA | TRBV9 | 14 | TGTGCCAGCAGCGTAGCCCCAGGGAACTATGGCTACACCTTC | CASSVAPGNYGYTF
NA | TRBJ2-7 | TRBD2 | TRBV5-1 | 19 | TGCGCCAGCAGCTTAATCCCGGCTGGACTAGCGGGAGCCTCCTACGAGCAGTACTTC | CASSLIPAGLAGASYEQYF
NA | TRBJ2-5 | NA | TRBV28 | 19 | TGTGCCAGCAGTTTAACGGACCCACCCCCCAGGCCCTGGGAAGAGACCCAGTACTTC | CASSLTDPPPRPWEETQYF
few | TRBJ2-3 | TRBD2 | TRBV3-1/TRBV3-2 | 17 | TGTGCCAGCAGCCAAGGGATGGCGGGAGGGCCGCGAGATACGCAGTATTTT | CASSQGMAGGPRDTQYF
NA | TRBJ1-2 | NA | TRBV4-2 | 17 | TGTGCCAGCAGCCAAGATACAAAGCAGGTTCAAAACTATGGCTACACCTTC | CASSQDTKQVQNYGYTF
NA | TRBJ1-5 | NA | TRBV6-5 | 13 | TGTGCCAGCAGAGGGGAGGATTATCAGCCCCAGCATTTT | CASRGEDYQPQHF
NA | TRBJ2-7 | TRBD2 | TRBV9 | 16 | TGTGCCAGCAGCGCGGAGCCAGGACTAGCGCCTTACGAGCAGTACTTC | CASSAEPGLAPYEQYF
NA | TRBJ2-3 | TRBD2 | TRBV5-1 | 20 | TGCGCCAGCAGCTTGGTACTAGCGGGAGCCCCCTCCATTAGCACAGATACGCAGTATTTT | CASSLVLAGAPSISTDTQYF
NA | TRBJ1-1 | NA | TRBV3-1/TRBV3-2 | 12 | TGTGCCAGCAGCCACCGGAACACTGAAGCTTTCTTT | CASSHRNTEAFF
NA | TRBJ2-7 | NA | TRBV4-2 | 15 | TGTGCCAGCAGCCAAGTGTCGACTAGTAGCTACGAGCAGTACTTC | CASSQVSTSSYEQYF
NA | TRBJ1-4 | NA | TRBV4-2 | 16 | TGTGCCAGCAGCTGGATGGGCGGGACGGTGGATGAAAAACTGTTTTTT | CASSWMGGTVDEKLFF
NA | TRBJ1-2 | NA | TRBV11-2 | 15 | TGTGCCAGCAGCCCGGCGGTCGTAGCCGGCTATGGCTACACCTTC | CASSPAVVAGYGYTF
once | TRBJ2-2 | TRBD2 | TRBV4-1 | 18 | TGCGCCAGCAGCCGAAAGAGTAGCGGGAGCCCGGAGACCGGGGAGCTGTTTTTT | CASSRKSSGSPETGELFF
NA | TRBJ1-6 | TRBD1 | TRBV20-1 | 13 | TGCAGTGCTAGTGGGACAGGGGGTTTAACCCTCCACTTT | CSASGTGGLTLHF
NA | TRBJ1-6 | NA | TRBV9 | 16 | TGTGCCAGCAGCGTCTCGGGGCTCCCGGCTAATTCACCCCTCCACTTT | CASSVSGLPANSPLHF
NA | TRBJ2-2 | NA | TRBV5-1 | 16 | TGCGCCAGCAGCACCATAAGGCTAGGTGACACCGGGGAGCTGTTTTTT | CASSTIRLGDTGELFF
NA | TRBJ1-4 | NA | TRBV6-6 | 14 | TGTGCCAGCAGTTACGGGGAGTCTAATGAAAAACTGTTTTTT | CASSYGESNEKLFF
NA | TRBJ2-1 | NA | TRBV5-5 | 17 | TGTGCCAGCAGCCCACCATGGGGTAGCGAAGCGTACAATGAGCAGTTCTTC | CASSPPWGSEAYNEQFF
NA | TRBJ1-1 | TRBD1 | TRBV7-9 | 15 | TGTGCCAGCAGCTTAGTGGGGACAGGGAACACTGAAGCTTTCTTT | CASSLVGTGNTEAFF
NA | TRBJ1-2 | TRBD1 | TRBV28 | 15 | TGTGCCAGCAGTTCTTCCCGGGACAGGGTCTATGGCTACACCTTC | CASSSSRDRVYGYTF
NA | TRBJ2-5 | TRBD2 | TRBV5-1 | 16 | TGCGCCAGCAGCTTAGTCGGACTAGCGGGAGTTGAGACCCAGTACTTC | CASSLVGLAGVETQYF
NA | TRBJ1-1 | NA | TRBV25-1 | 18 | TGTGCCAGCAGTGGGGGGGAGAACAGGGACGCCACGAGGAGGGAAGCTTTCTTT | CASSGGENRDATRREAFF
NA | TRBJ2-2 | NA | TRBV20-1 | 13 | TGCAGTGCTAGTTGGGGGGCGGCCGGGGAGCTGTTTTTT | CSASWGAAGELFF
NA | TRBJ1-1 | NA | TRBV21-1 | 11 | TGTGCCAGCAGCCCTGGACAGGTGGCTTTCTTT | CASSPGQVAFF
NA | TRBJ2-1 | TRBD2 | TRBV19 | 16 | TGTGCCAGTAGTTTAATAGCGGGAGGGCCAAACAATGAGCAGTTCTTC | CASSLIAGGPNNEQFF
NA | TRBJ1-4 | TRBD1 | TRBV19 | 14 | TGTGCCAGTACCGACAGGGCGACTAATGAAAAACTGTTTTTT | CASTDRATNEKLFF
NA | TRBJ2-7 | NA | TRBV2 | 13 | TGTGCCAGCAGTGAAGCTGGGGACCCAGGGGGGAACTTC | CASSEAGDPGGNF
NA | TRBJ2-3 | NA | TRBV9 | 20 | TGTGCCAGCAGCGGAGATCCCCGGGACTGGGAGGATACTAGCACAGATACGCAGTATTTT | CASSGDPRDWEDTSTDTQYF
NA | TRBJ2-2 | TRBD2 | TRBV7-3 | 17 | TGTGCCAGCAGCATGTCCCTAGCGGGAGTTAACACCGGGGAGCTGTTTTTT | CASSMSLAGVNTGELFF
NA | TRBJ1-2 | NA | TRBV5-6 | 14 | TGTGCCAGCAGCTTGGTAGGCATACCCTATGGCTACACCTTC | CASSLVGIPYGYTF
NA | TRBJ1-1 | TRBD1 | TRBV27 | 15 | TGTGCCAGCAGTCCTCCGCAGGGGGCCGGAACTGAAGCTTTCTTT | CASSPPQGAGTEAFF
NA | TRBJ1-4 | NA | TRBV25-1 | 14 | TGTGCCAGCAGGAACGGAGGGTCTAATGAAAAACTGTTTTTT | CASRNGGSNEKLFF
NA | TRBJ1-4 | NA | TRBV4-2 | 18 | TGTGCCAGCAGCCAGACCCAGATGGGGGCGCGGGCGGGTGAAAAACTGTTTTTT | CASSQTQMGARAGEKLFF
NA | TRBJ2-2 | NA | TRBV24-1 | 16 | TGTGCCACCAGTGATTCCGGGGGGCAGAACACCGGGGAGCTGTTTTTT | CATSDSGGQNTGELFF
NA | TRBJ2-7 | TRBD2 | TRBV5-1 | 15 | TGCGCCAGCAGCCCTGTTAGCGGGCCGTCCTACGAGCAGTACTTC | CASSPVSGPSYEQYF
NA | TRBJ2-1 | TRBD2 | TRBV19 | 15 | TGTGCCAGCGTGGCGGGGCGGGGGATTTACAATGAGCAGTTCTTC | CASVAGRGIYNEQFF
NA | TRBJ2-7 | NA | TRBV7-9 | 12 | TGTGCCAGCACCAGTCAGGGGGGCGAGCAGTACTTC | CASTSQGGEQYF
once | TRBJ1-2 | NA | TRBV5-4 | 15 | TGTGCCAGCAGGAACATACAGGAACGTAACTATGGCTACACCTTC | CASRNIQERNYGYTF
NA | TRBJ2-1 | NA | TRBV6-5 | 15 | TGTGCCAGCAGCCCGGCGGCTGGACGACACAATGAGCAGTTCTTC | CASSPAAGRHNEQFF
NA | TRBJ2-7 | TRBD2 | TRBV2 | 16 | TGTGCCAGCGAAGGGACTAGCGGGATTCAGGTAGGCGAGCAGTACTTC | CASEGTSGIQVGEQYF
NA | TRBJ2-2 | NA | TRBV29-1 | 14 | TGCAGCGTTGAGTCGGAATGGGGCACCGGGGAGCTGTTTTTT | CSVESEWGTGELFF
once | TRBJ1-2 | NA | TRBV5-4 | 15 | TGTGCCAGCAGCTTGGATCCCCGACAACCCTATGGCTACACCTTC | CASSLDPRQPYGYTF
NA | TRBJ2-3 | TRBD2 | TRBV6-2/TRBV6-3 | 19 | TGTGCCAGCAGTTCCCTTAGCGGGAGGCTGTTGCCTGGGTCAGATACGCAGTATTTT | CASSSLSGRLLPGSDTQYF
NA | TRBJ2-3 | TRBD2 | TRBV6-5 | 15 | TGTGCCAGCAGCCTGGGACTGGGAGGGGCAGATACGCAGTATTTT | CASSLGLGGADTQYF
NA | TRBJ1-1 | NA | TRBV28 | 13 | TGTGCCAGCAGTTTCAGTGTGGGCACTGAAGCTTTCTTT | CASSFSVGTEAFF
NA | TRBJ1-4 | NA | TRBV7-9 | 14 | TGTGCCAGCAGCTTAGCAGGGGCGGACGAAAAACTGTTTTTT | CASSLAGADEKLFF
NA | TRBJ2-2 | TRBD1 | TRBV6-6 | 16 | TGTGCCAGCAGTCGCGGACAGGCAACGAACACCGGGGAGCTGTTTTTT | CASSRGQATNTGELFF
NA | TRBJ2-1 | NA | TRBV24-1 | 15 | TGTGCCACCAGTGATTTGTCAAGCGGCCACAATGAGCAGTTCTTC | CATSDLSSGHNEQFF
NA | TRBJ2-2 | NA | TRBV7-3 | 16 | TGTGCCAGCAGCTTAACTGGTGACGTGAACACCGGGGAGCTGTTTTTT | CASSLTGDVNTGELFF
NA | TRBJ1-4 | NA | TRBV3-1/TRBV3-2 | 14 | TGTGCCAGCAGCCAAGTGGGTTTTGCAGTCGGACTGTTTTTT | CASSQVGFAVGLFF
NA | TRBJ2-5 | TRBD2 | TRBV19 | 14 | TGTGCCAGTAGGAGTGGGCGGGGGCAAGAGACCCAGTACTTC | CASRSGRGQETQYF
NA | TRBJ1-1 | NA | TRBV15 | 14 | TGTGCCACCAGCGTAAGGGGGAGGGACACTGAAGCTTTCTTT | CATSVRGRDTEAFF
few | TRBJ2-7 | NA | TRBV7-9 | 14 | TGTGCCAGCAGCTTAGGACAGACCCACTACGAGCAGTACTTC | CASSLGQTHYEQYF
NA | TRBJ1-2 | NA | TRBV5-6 | 14 | TGTGCCAGCAGCCTGATGACCCCTAACTATGGCTACACCTTC | CASSLMTPNYGYTF
NA | TRBJ1-3 | NA | TRBV30 | 15 | TGTGCCTGGATCGGACCGAAGGATAGTGGAAACACCATATATTTT | CAWIGPKDSGNTIYF